The clone carrying this T cell receptor beta chain was counted many times. Antigen unknown. It was 5'RACE with constant-segment primers that produced the TCR alpha and TCR beta cDNA libraries, which carried sample barcodes and UMIs. One entry per CDR3 protein, called by TCRdb with MiXCR from the 5' RACE reads. This sample yields approximately 150,000 distinct CDR3 sequences, of which 6% to 6.5% are seen a single time; approximately 2% belongs to the top ten. The data stem from a study of T-cell memory formation after mild COVID-19. Study background: Most TCR clusters belonged to a single donor. Study-wide findings and caveats: Contracting clones from day 15 to 85 showed balanced CD4/CD8; later expanders favored CD4+. Whether second-wave clones peaking at day 37 were SARS-CoV-2 specific went unconfirmed.

With 3 bases removed from V and 1 base from J, the gap between germline ends came to 7 bases. Germline V lookup: CDR1 SGHRS, CDR2 YFSETQ. CDR3 length: 14 amino acids. The sequence was obtained from an adult woman who had mild COVID-19 (a few samples of this study predate the infection). Cell type and time point are not known. V and J are TRBV5-1 and TRBJ2-2; D is ambiguous. The sequenced sample consisted of PBMCs or a T cell subset sorted from them (not recorded which). The CDR3 protein is CASSYYGNTGELFF. The CDR3 bases are TGCGCCAGCAGCTACTACGGGAACACCGGGGAGCTGTTTTTT.